The 9 T cell receptor beta chains reported below all come from one sample, sequenced in a study of cytomegalovirus exposure and HLA in healthy donors (dated by TCRdb to 2016 to 2017). The library was prepared using the immunoSEQ multiplex PCR assay. For the multiplex PCR, a mixture combining 60 forward primers for TCR Vbeta segments and 13 reverse primers for TCR Jbeta segments was used. The table was pulled from immuneACCESS by TCRdb, which kept in-frame rearrangements only. Such tables lose some clones; where checked, under half of the loss comes from unresolved V genes, and the rest has no known cause. The sample table shows about 210,000 clones, and roughly 82% are seen once. Together, the top ten hold nearly 6% of the sample. Material for sequencing was PBMCs. All receptors derive from a man aged 35-49 years in good health and CMV-seropositive.

V is TRBV30 and J is TRBJ2-7; 11 bases align to TRBD1. The CDR3 consists of 14 residues. J was trimmed by 4 bases and V by 0 bases; bases with no gene match: 2. From germline, CDR1 is GTSNPN and CDR2 SVGIG (reference sequence). The CDR3 nucleotides read TGTGCCTGGAGTGTGGGACAGGGGGGTTACGAGCAGTACTTC. This gives the protein CAWSVGQGGYEQYF. Looking up the rest from reference TRBV30 and TRBJ2-7 gives the full variable domain: SQTIHQWPATLVQPVGSPLSLECTVEGTSNPNLYWYRQAAGRGLQLLFYSVGIGQISSEVPQNLSASRPQDRQFILSSKKLLLSDSGFYLCAWSVGQGGYEQYFGPGTRLTVT.

The chain joins TRBV6-4 to TRBJ1-2, with 7 bases that match TRBD1. This CDR3 is built from 17 residues. The germline V gene has CDR1 MRHNA and CDR2 SNTAGT. The ends lost 4 bases at V and 1 base at J; junction bases unmatched: 12. In DNA form, the CDR3 reads TGTGCCAGCAGTGCCACTGGAGGACAGGATATTAACTATGGCTACACCTTC. Amino acid sequence: CASSATGGQDINYGYTF.

This chain uses TRBV18 with TRBJ2-7; 8 bases align to TRBD2. With V trimmed by 1 base and J by 6 bases, 5 bases remained unmatched. Germline assignment: CDR1 KGHSH and CDR2 LQKENI. The CDR3 spans 14 residues. The CDR3 DNA is TGTGCCAGCTCACCACTGCGGGAGGAGGGCGAGCAGTACTTC. Protein sequence: CASSPLREEGEQYF.

This chain links TRBV6-5 with TRBJ1-1; TRBD1 matches at 7 bases. CDR1 is MNHEY and CDR2 is SVGAGI in the germline V gene. CDR3 size: 14 residues. V lost 5 bases, J lost 1 base, and 4 bases stayed unmatched. In nucleotides, the CDR3 is TGTGCCAGCAGTCGGGACAGTACGAACACTGAAGCTTTCTTT. The encoded protein is CASSRDSTNTEAFF.

This chain joins TRBV5-1 and TRBJ2-7; TRBD1 matches at 11 bases. Per the germline V gene, CDR1 is SGHRS and CDR2 is YFSETQ. The V gene end was trimmed by 4 bases and the J gene end by 4 bases; junction bases not matched to a gene: 34. This CDR3 region has 24 residues. The CDR3 reads CASSPRDSRFASVGTGGRIYEQYF. CDR3 nucleotide sequence: TGCGCCAGCAGCCCGAGGGACAGCCGTTTCGCCTCTGTGGGGACAGGGGGAAGAATTTACGAGCAGTACTTC.

The chain employs TRBV6-1 and TRBJ1-5; 8 bases are shared with TRBD1. Looked up from germline, CDR1 is MNHNS and CDR2 is SASEGT. V gave up 4 bases and J gave up 1 base; unmatched junction bases: 3. The CDR3 extends over 15 amino acids. CDR3 loop: CASSADRASNQPQHF. The DNA for the CDR3 is TGTGCCAGCAGTGCGGACAGGGCGAGCAATCAGCCCCAGCATTTT.

This chain uses TRBV7-9 with TRBJ2-1; TRBD2 matches 7 bases. This CDR3 is built from 15 residues. Germline V lookup: CDR1 SEHNR, CDR2 FQNEAQ (reference sequence). J was trimmed by 6 bases and V by 3 bases; bases with no gene match: 8. This CDR3 reads CASSFGEGLLNEQFF. CDR3 nucleotides: TGTGCCAGCAGCTTCGGGGAGGGCCTACTCAATGAGCAGTTCTTC.

J is TRBJ2-1 and V is TRBV7-9, with D possibly matching TRBD2 (7 bases). The CDR3 is made up of 15 amino acids. The ends were cut back, 0 bases at V and 10 bases at J, with 16 bases in the middle. CDR1 is SEHNR, CDR2 FQNEAQ, per germline (reference sequence). The CDR3 DNA follows: TGTGCCAGCAGCTTAGCGAGGGGGGAGACTAGCGAGCAGTTCTTC. Translated, it gives CASSLARGETSEQFF.

This chain links TRBV7-8 with TRBJ2-7; 8 bases match TRBD2. Germline CDR1 SGHVS, CDR2 FQNEAQ. V shed 1 base and J 7 bases; nucleotides not matched to a gene: 6. The CDR3 covers 14 residues. The CDR3 DNA is TGTGCCAGCAGCTTAGACGGGAGGGCCCGGGAGCAGTACTTC. Translation: CASSLDGRAREQYF.